This paragraph covers one TCR beta chain sequence. The antigen is undetermined. TCRdb processed the 5' RACE reads anew with MiXCR; each CDR3 protein has one entry. This sample yields roughly 620,000 distinct CDR3 sequences, of which roughly 17% are seen a single time; 9.5% to 15% belongs to the top ten. This entry is derived from a study of T-cell memory formation after mild COVID-19. About the study: For the most part, TCR clusters were specific to one donor. Study-wide points: For contracting clones, CD4+ ones sat mainly in CM and EM, CD8+ in EMRA.

CDR1 LGHNA and CDR2 YNFKEQ come from the germline V gene. The CDR3 length is 17 residues. Trimming pared 2 bases from V and 1 base from J, leaving 17 bases between. This chain joins TRBV4-2 and TRBJ1-1; D is perhaps TRBD1 (5 bases). The sequencing sample was made of PBMCs or a T cell subset sorted from them (not recorded which). This sequence originates from an adult woman who had mild COVID-19 (a few samples of this study predate the infection). Cell type and time point are not known. The CDR3 DNA sequence: TGTGCCAGCAGCCAACCGCTGGGGACTGACGGGAACACTGAAGCTTTCTTT. Residues: CASSQPLGTDGNTEAFF.